Each of the 22 T cell receptor beta chains below was sequenced from the same sample in a study of blood T cell repertoires in COVID-19. The protocol was immunoSEQ multiplex PCR, while the TCRdb copy is restricted to in-frame clones and leaves out a portion. The table records about 160,000 clones, roughly 80% of them present only once. The specimen was PBMCs or T cells enriched from blood (not recorded which). The origin of the receptors is a woman aged 40 to 55 with acute COVID-19.

J is TRBJ1-2 and V is TRBV27, with 9 bases identical to TRBD1. The V segment lost 5 bases and the J segment 2 bases; nucleotides outside the gene matches: 6. Germline V CDR1 and CDR2: MNHEY, SMNVEV (reference sequence). This CDR3 spans 15 amino acids. The DNA of the CDR3 is TGTGCCAGCAGTCCTCCCGGGACAGGGAACTATGGCTACACCTTC. Translating gives CASSPPGTGNYGYTF.

The V gene is TRBV5-1, the J gene TRBJ2-3; 9 bases are a match to TRBD1. The junction had 3 bases not matched to a gene; V was cut back by 0 bases and J by 4 bases. The germline V gene has CDR1 SGHRS and CDR2 YFSETQ. This CDR3 comprises 15 residues. In DNA, the CDR3 is TGCGCCAGCAGCTTGGAGGGGACAGGGCCAGATACGCAGTATTTT. Encoded protein: CASSLEGTGPDTQYF.

The chain has TRBV12-3 or TRBV12-4 and TRBJ2-7, with D unclear. Trimming left V 6 bases short and J 2 bases short, with 8 bases between. There are 12 residues in the CDR3. The CDR3 DNA is TGTGCCAGCAGGCTAGGCCCCTACGAGCAGTACTTC. The encoded protein is CASRLGPYEQYF.

The chain combines TRBV7-8 with TRBJ2-3; unclear D gene. This CDR3 has 11 amino acids. Germline assignment: CDR1 SGHVS and CDR2 FQNEAQ. Between the trimmed V and J ends, which lost 5 bases and 6 bases, there was a span of 6 bases. The CDR3 nucleotides read TGTGCCAGCAGCCCCCAGGATACGCAGTATTTT. Translating it yields CASSPQDTQYF.

This chain joins TRBV7-9 and TRBJ1-3, with 9 bases that match TRBD1. The CDR3 sequence is 15 residues long. Unmatched junction bases numbered 4, after V lost 5 bases and J lost 2 bases. The germline CDR1 and CDR2 sequences are SEHNR and FQNEAQ (reference sequence). The CDR3 loop is CASSQQGAAGNTIYF. DNA of the CDR3: TGTGCCAGCAGCCAACAGGGGGCGGCTGGAAACACCATATATTTT.

The chain couples TRBV10-2 to TRBJ2-1; 10 nucleotides align to TRBD1. Germline CDR1 and CDR2: WSHSY and SAAADI. Trimming cost V 7 bases and J 4 bases; bases outside gene matches: 7. The CDR3 sequence is 15 residues long. CDR3 coding DNA: TGCGCCAGCACGGGGGGACAGGGGAATTACAATGAGCAGTTCTTC. It codes for CASTGGQGNYNEQFF.

V and J are TRBV3-1 (or the pseudogene TRBV3-2) and TRBJ1-2; possibly TRBD1 for D (5 bases). V shed 3 bases and J shed 4 bases, with 15 bases lying between them. CDR1 LGHDT and CDR2 YNNKEL come from the germline V gene (reference sequence). The CDR3 contains 15 residues. CDR3 in DNA: TGTGCCAGCAGCCATAGAGACACGGGACTCTATGGCTACACCTTC. As protein: CASSHRDTGLYGYTF.

The genes are TRBV30 and TRBJ2-1; no definite D call. CDR3 size: 11 residues. Trimming removed 2 bases at V and 4 bases at J, with 3 bases between. CDR1 GTSNPN and CDR2 SVGIG come from the germline V gene (reference sequence). The CDR3 DNA is TGTGCCTGGAGTTTATACAATGAGCAGTTCTTC. It specifies CAWSLYNEQFF.

This clone occurred a few times. The chain employs TRBV25-1 and TRBJ2-1; 14 bases align to TRBD2. The V segment lost 2 bases and the J segment 8 bases; nucleotides outside the gene matches: 5. Looked up from germline, CDR1 is MGHDK and CDR2 is SYGVNS. This CDR3 has 16 residues. The CDR3 is CASSEPGTSGRDEQFF. CDR3 nucleotides: TGTGCCAGCAGTGAACCTGGGACTAGCGGGAGAGATGAGCAGTTCTTC.

This chain joins TRBV6-1 and TRBJ1-2, with 9 positions matching TRBD1. The V gene's germline CDR1 is MNHNS and CDR2 SASEGT. The length of the CDR3 is 15 residues. V was clipped by 0 bases and J by 2 bases; unmatched bases: 1. CDR3 amino acids: CASSEAGQGNYGYTF. The CDR3 DNA reads TGTGCCAGCAGTGAAGCAGGACAGGGGAACTATGGCTACACCTTC.

CDR3 amino acids: CASSLDGTGVNEQFF. The CDR3 DNA reads TGTGCCAGCAGCTTAGACGGGACAGGGGTCAATGAGCAGTTCTTC. The chain joins TRBV11-3 to TRBJ2-1; 10 bases align to TRBD1. Trimming cost V 0 bases and J 6 bases; bases outside gene matches: 2. CDR1 and CDR2 (germline): SGHNT, YENEEA. The CDR3 is made up of 15 amino acids.

There are a few counts of this clone. This chain uses TRBV19 with TRBJ1-5; TRBD1 agrees at 7 bases. Trimming cost V 5 bases and J 1 base; bases outside gene matches: 8. The CDR3 runs to 16 residues. Germline CDR1 and CDR2: LNHDA and SQIVND (reference sequence). CDR3 DNA sequence: TGTGCCAGTAGTCCCCGGGACAGAGGAAGCAATCAGCCCCAGCATTTT. It specifies CASSPRDRGSNQPQHF.

The chain couples TRBV15 to TRBJ1-2; D possibly corresponds to TRBD1 (6 bases). V was trimmed by 4 bases and J by 4 bases, leaving 16 bases between them. Per the germline V gene, CDR1 is LNHNV and CDR2 is YYDKDF (reference sequence). This CDR3 comprises 15 residues. This chain's CDR3 is CATSTNTGRGYGYTF. For the CDR3, the DNA is TGTGCCACCAGCACGAATACAGGGCGCGGCTATGGCTACACCTTC.

This chain connects TRBV2 to TRBJ2-7, with 8 bases identical to TRBD1. Trimming took 1 base from V and 4 from J; bases not matched to a gene: 9. Germline loops: CDR1 SNHLY, CDR2 FYNNEI. The CDR3 runs 16 residues. The DNA for the CDR3 is TGTGCCAGCAGTGAAGACGTCGGGACAGGAGTATACGAGCAGTACTTC. Its protein product is CASSEDVGTGVYEQYF.

V usage is TRBV7-3 and J usage is TRBJ2-2; tentative D call: TRBD2 (5 bases). The CDR3 consists of 17 residues. Germline assignment: CDR1 SGHTA and CDR2 FQGTGA. Trimming removed 0 bases from V and 4 bases from J, with 15 bases in between. The CDR3 sequence: CASSLTQTRAVTGELFF. As DNA, the CDR3 is TGTGCCAGCAGCTTAACACAGACGCGGGCGGTCACCGGGGAGCTGTTTTTT.

The chain carries TRBV5-1 and TRBJ2-1; the match to TRBD2 covers 9 bases. The germline CDR1 and CDR2 sequences are SGHRS and YFSETQ. The length of the CDR3 is 15 residues. The J segment lost 6 bases and the V segment lost 6 bases, leaving 10 bases of the junction unmatched. The chain's CDR3 is CASIPREGQANEQFF. In nucleotides, the CDR3 is TGCGCCAGCATCCCGCGGGAGGGCCAGGCCAATGAGCAGTTCTTC.

Here the CDR3 reads CASSSTGLAGTYNEQFF. The CDR3, as DNA: TGTGCCAGCAGCTCAACGGGACTAGCGGGAACCTACAATGAGCAGTTCTTC. The chain is built from TRBV7-8 and TRBJ2-1; 13 nucleotides line up with TRBD2. V trimming: 4 bases; J trimming: 2 bases; junction bases outside the gene matches: 5. The CDR3 has 17 amino acids. Germline V gene data show CDR1 as SGHVS and CDR2 as FQNEAQ.

This clone showed up just a few times. As DNA, the CDR3 is TGTGCCAGCAGTAGGGCGGGGACAGCCTACGAGCAGTACGTC. As protein: CASSRAGTAYEQYV. The V gene is TRBV27, the J gene TRBJ2-7; D possibly corresponds to TRBD1 (7 bases). Trimming pared 5 bases from V and 2 bases from J, leaving 13 bases between. The CDR3 has 14 residues. Germline CDR1 reads MNHEY; CDR2 reads SMNVEV (reference sequence).

This clone was seen only a few times. CDR3 in amino acids: CASSVLAYETQYF. The CDR3 DNA reads as TGTGCCAGTAGTGTCCTAGCGTACGAGACCCAGTACTTC. V is TRBV19 and J is TRBJ2-5, with D possibly being TRBD2 (6 bases). Germline CDR1 is LNHDA and CDR2 is SQIVND (reference sequence). The CDR3 covers 13 residues. Trimming took off 5 bases at V and 5 bases at J, with 12 bases between the two ends.

This clone was seen more than once but under ten times. The V and J genes are TRBV5-6 and TRBJ2-1; TRBD1 agrees at 10 bases. The germline V gene has CDR1 SGHDT and CDR2 YYEEEE. The CDR3 extends over 16 amino acids. J lost 2 bases, V lost 4 bases, and 6 bases had no gene match. CDR3 nucleotides: TGTGCCAGCAGCGGGATGGGACAGGGGACCTACAATGAGCAGTTCTTC. This gives the protein CASSGMGQGTYNEQFF.

The CDR3 coding sequence is TGTGCCAGCAGGAAGAGGACAGGGGGTAGTTCGGTGGAGACCCAGTACTTC. Amino acid sequence: CASRKRTGGSSVETQYF. V and J are TRBV11-2 and TRBJ2-5; TRBD1 matches 10 bases. CDR1 and CDR2 (germline): SGHAT, FQNNGV. The CDR3 is 17 amino acids. Germline trimming cut 6 bases from V and 5 bases from J; bases unmatched to any gene: 15. Complete variable domain (other parts from reference TRBV11-2 and TRBJ2-5): EAGVAQSPRYKIIEKRQSVAFWCNPISGHATLYWYQQILGQGPKLLIQFQNNGVVDDSQLPKDRFSAERLKGVDSTLKIQPAKLEDSAVYLCASRKRTGGSSVETQYFGPGTRLLVL.

This clone has a handful of counts. The genes are TRBV29-1 and TRBJ2-2, with 10 positions matching TRBD2. The CDR3 length is 17 residues. V lost 6 bases and J lost 2; bases outside the gene matches: 12. Germline lookup yields CDR1 SQVTM and CDR2 ANQGSEA. The CDR3 loop is CSVGGITSGVNTGELFF. The DNA of the CDR3 is TGCAGCGTCGGAGGGATCACTAGCGGGGTTAACACCGGGGAGCTGTTTTTT.